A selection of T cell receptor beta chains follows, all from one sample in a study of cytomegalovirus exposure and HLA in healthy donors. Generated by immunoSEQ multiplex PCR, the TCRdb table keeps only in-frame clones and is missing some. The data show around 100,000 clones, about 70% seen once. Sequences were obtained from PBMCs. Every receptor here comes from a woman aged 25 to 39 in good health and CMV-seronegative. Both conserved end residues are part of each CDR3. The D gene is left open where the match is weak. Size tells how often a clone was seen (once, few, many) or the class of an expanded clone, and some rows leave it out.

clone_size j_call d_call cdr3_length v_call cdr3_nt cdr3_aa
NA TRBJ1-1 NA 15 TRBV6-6 TGTGCCAGCAGCCAATGGAGTCGTATGGACACTGAAGCTTTCTTT CASSQWSRMDTEAFF
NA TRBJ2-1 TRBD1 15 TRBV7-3 TGTGCCAGCAGCCTCGTGGGACAGGACAACAATGAGCAGTTCTTC CASSLVGQDNNEQFF
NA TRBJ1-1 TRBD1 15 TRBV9 TGTGCCAGCAGCCGCCGCGGACAGGGGAACACTGAAGCTTTCTTT CASSRRGQGNTEAFF
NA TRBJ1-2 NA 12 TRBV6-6 TGTGCCAGTTCGAATGACAGATCTGGCTACACCTTC CASSNDRSGYTF
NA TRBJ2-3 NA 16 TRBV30 TGTGCAACAGAGTACCTCAGGGATTGGAGCACAGATACGCAGTATTTT CATEYLRDWSTDTQYF
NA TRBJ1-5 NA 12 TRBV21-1 TGTGCCAGCCCCGCTTGGAGGGAGCCCCAGCATTTT CASPAWREPQHF
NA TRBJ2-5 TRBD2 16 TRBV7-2 TGTGCCAGCAGTATCCTAGCCGGGGGGGCCGGGGAGACCCAGTACTTC CASSILAGGAGETQYF
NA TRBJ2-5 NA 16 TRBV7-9 TGTGCCAGCAGCCCCTTGGTCGGACTCAACCAAGAGACCCAGTACTTC CASSPLVGLNQETQYF
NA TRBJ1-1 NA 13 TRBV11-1 TGTGCCAGCAGCCCCACAGCCAACACTGAAGCTTTCTTT CASSPTANTEAFF
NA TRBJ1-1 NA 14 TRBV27 TGTGCCAGCAGTAACCAGGCGTGGAACACTGAAGCTTTCTTT CASSNQAWNTEAFF
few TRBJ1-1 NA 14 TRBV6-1 TGTGCCAGCAGTGCAGGGGCCGGGAACACTGAAGCTTTCTTT CASSAGAGNTEAFF
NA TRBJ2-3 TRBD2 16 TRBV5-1 TGCGCCAGCAGCCCGGGACTAGCGGGTAGCACAGATACGCAGTATTTT CASSPGLAGSTDTQYF
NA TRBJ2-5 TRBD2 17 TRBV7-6 TGTGCCAGCAGCCCAGGCGGCCTAGCGGACGGATCAGAGACCCAGTACTTC CASSPGGLADGSETQYF
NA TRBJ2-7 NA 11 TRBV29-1 TGCAGCGCAAAAGGGGGATGCGAGCAGTACTTC CSAKGGCEQYF
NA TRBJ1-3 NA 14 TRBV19 TGTGCCAGTAGTATCTACTACTCTGGAAACACCATATATTTT CASSIYYSGNTIYF
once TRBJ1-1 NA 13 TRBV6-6 TGTGCCAGCAGTTACCAGGGGAACACTGAAGCTTTCTTT CASSYQGNTEAFF
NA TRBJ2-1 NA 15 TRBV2 TGTGCCAGCAGTGCTAGACGGGGGGCATGGAATGAGCAGTTCTTC CASSARRGAWNEQFF
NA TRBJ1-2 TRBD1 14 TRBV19 TGTGCCAGTAGTCCGACAGGGGGGAATTATGGCTACACCTTC CASSPTGGNYGYTF
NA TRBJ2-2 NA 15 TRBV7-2 TGTGCCAGCAGCTTCGGCAGGTTAGACACCGGGGAGCTGTTTTTT CASSFGRLDTGELFF
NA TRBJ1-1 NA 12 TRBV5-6 TGTGCCAGCAGCTTGAGTGGCCGTGAAGCTTTCTTT CASSLSGREAFF
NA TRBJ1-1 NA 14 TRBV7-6 TGTGCCAGCAGCTTTGAGAGCCTAAACACTGAAGCTTTCTTT CASSFESLNTEAFF
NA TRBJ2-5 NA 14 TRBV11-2 TGTGCCAGCAGACAGGACTATCTCGGGGAGACCCAGTACTTC CASRQDYLGETQYF
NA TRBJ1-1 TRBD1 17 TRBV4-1 TGCGCCAGCAGCCAAAGACCCCCCCGGGACAGGACCACTGAAGCTTTCTTT CASSQRPPRDRTTEAFF
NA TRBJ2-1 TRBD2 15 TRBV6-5 TGTGCCAGCAGTATTAGCGGGGGCTCCTACAATGAGCAGTTCTTC CASSISGGSYNEQFF
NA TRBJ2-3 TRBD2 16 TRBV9 TGTGCCAGCAGCGTGGCCCTGCTAGCGGGGGCCGATACGCAGTATTTT CASSVALLAGADTQYF
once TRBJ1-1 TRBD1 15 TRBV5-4 TGTGCCAGCAGCACCAGGACAGGGATGAACACTGAAGCTTTCTTT CASSTRTGMNTEAFF
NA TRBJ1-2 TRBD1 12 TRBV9 TGTGCCAGCAGCGCACAGGGGGGAGGCTACACCTTC CASSAQGGGYTF
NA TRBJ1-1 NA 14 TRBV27 TGTGCCAGCAGTGCGAAGGAGGGCAGGACTGAAGCTTTCTTT CASSAKEGRTEAFF
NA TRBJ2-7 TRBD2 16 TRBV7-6 TGTGCCAGCAGCAAGATAGCGGGAGGGCCCTCCTACGAGCAGTACTTC CASSKIAGGPSYEQYF
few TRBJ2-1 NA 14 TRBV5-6 TGTGCCAGCAGCTTGGGCCCGGGGGTAAATGAGCAGTTCTTC CASSLGPGVNEQFF
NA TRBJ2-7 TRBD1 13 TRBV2 TGTGCCACCGACAGGGGACGACTCTACGAGCAGTACTTC CATDRGRLYEQYF
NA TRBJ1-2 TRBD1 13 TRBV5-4 TGTGCCAGCACCCCGGACAGGGACCATGGCTACACCTTC CASTPDRDHGYTF
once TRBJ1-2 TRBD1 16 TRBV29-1 TGCAGCGTTCCCTCCTTTTCCTCAGGGGGCACGGTTGGCTACACCTTC CSVPSFSSGGTVGYTF
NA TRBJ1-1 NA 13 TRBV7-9 TGTGCCAGCAGCTTAGCAGGGGCTGATGAAGCTTTCTTT CASSLAGADEAFF
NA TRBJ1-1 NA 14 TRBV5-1 TGCGCCAGCAGCCTCACTACAGGGAACACTGAAGCTTTCTTT CASSLTTGNTEAFF
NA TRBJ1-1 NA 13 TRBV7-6 TGTGCCAGCAGTCATAACAGGGACACTGAAGCTTTCTTT CASSHNRDTEAFF
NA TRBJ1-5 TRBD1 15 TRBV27 TGTGCCAGCGCCGATACAGGGGTTAGCAATCAGCCCCAGCATTTT CASADTGVSNQPQHF
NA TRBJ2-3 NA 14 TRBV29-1 TGCAGCGCTCCCACCAAGGGGAGCACAGATACGCAGTATTTT CSAPTKGSTDTQYF
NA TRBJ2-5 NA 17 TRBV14 TGTGCCAGCAGCCAGGGTCCCCTTCAGGGTCCACAAGAGACCCAGTACTTC CASSQGPLQGPQETQYF
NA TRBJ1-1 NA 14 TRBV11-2 TGTGCCAGCAGCTTTTCGGATGGGCGCACTGAAGCTTTCTTT CASSFSDGRTEAFF
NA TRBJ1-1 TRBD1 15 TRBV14 TGTGCCAGCAGCCCTACCGCGGGGACAGGGGGCCGCGCTTTCTTT CASSPTAGTGGRAFF
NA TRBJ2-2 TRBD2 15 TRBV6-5 TGTGCCAGCAGTGCGACTAGCGGGAACACCGGGGAGCTGTTTTTT CASSATSGNTGELFF
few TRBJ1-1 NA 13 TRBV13 TGTGCCAGCAGCCTGGACAGCTACACTGAAGCTTTCTTT CASSLDSYTEAFF
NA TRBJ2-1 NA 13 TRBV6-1 TGTGCCAGCATGGACGGACTTTACAATGAGCAGTTCTTC CASMDGLYNEQFF
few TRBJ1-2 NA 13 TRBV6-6 TGTGCCAGCACCCAGGGAGGGGTTTCTGGCTACACCTTC CASTQGGVSGYTF
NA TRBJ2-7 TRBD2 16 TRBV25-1 TGTGCCAGCAGTGAATCAATAGCGGGAGGGCCCGGCGAGCAGTACTTC CASSESIAGGPGEQYF
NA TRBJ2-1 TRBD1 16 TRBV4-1 TGCGCCAGCAGCCAAGATTGGACAGGCAGCTACAATGAGCAGTTCTTC CASSQDWTGSYNEQFF
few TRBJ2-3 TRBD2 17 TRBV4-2 TGTGCCAGCAGCCAAGCCTCTTCGACTAGCGGCACAGATACGCAGTATTTT CASSQASSTSGTDTQYF
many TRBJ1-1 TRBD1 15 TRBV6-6 TGTGCCAGCAGTTCGCAGGACAGGGGGAACACTGAAGCTTTCTTT CASSSQDRGNTEAFF
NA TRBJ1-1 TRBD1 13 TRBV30 TGTGCCTCTTGGACAGGGCGGAACACTGAAGCTTTCTTT CASWTGRNTEAFF